This is a list of T cell receptor beta chains from one sample in a study of vaccination and CD4 T cells after COVID-19. TCRdb recomputed calls from the PCR reads with MiXCR, one row per CDR3 protein. The sample contains some 14,000 distinct CDR3 sequences, roughly 51% of which appear only once. Their target antigens are unknown. Sample: CD4+ T cells from blood, cultured in vitro, taken before SARS-CoV-2 vaccination. These receptors all come from a human donor who had recovered from COVID-19. CDR3s include the opening cysteine and the closing phenylalanine or tryptophan. Each record gives: V gene, CDR3 length, CDR3 protein.

TRBV24-1	14	CATHSSTNTGELFF
TRBV6-5	13	CASSYAQGNTIYF
TRBV20-1	12	CSARFRSTEAFF
TRBV19	13	CASSMTSKETQYF
TRBV19	13	CASSNTGYPGYTF
TRBV6-1	15	CASRIQGAVASPLHF
TRBV27	14	CASSPREGTSPLHF
TRBV7-9	16	CASSLIGGKIQNEQFF
TRBV20-1	15	CSARNVQGGDSPLHF
TRBV15	16	CATSRDYPGLSGGYTF